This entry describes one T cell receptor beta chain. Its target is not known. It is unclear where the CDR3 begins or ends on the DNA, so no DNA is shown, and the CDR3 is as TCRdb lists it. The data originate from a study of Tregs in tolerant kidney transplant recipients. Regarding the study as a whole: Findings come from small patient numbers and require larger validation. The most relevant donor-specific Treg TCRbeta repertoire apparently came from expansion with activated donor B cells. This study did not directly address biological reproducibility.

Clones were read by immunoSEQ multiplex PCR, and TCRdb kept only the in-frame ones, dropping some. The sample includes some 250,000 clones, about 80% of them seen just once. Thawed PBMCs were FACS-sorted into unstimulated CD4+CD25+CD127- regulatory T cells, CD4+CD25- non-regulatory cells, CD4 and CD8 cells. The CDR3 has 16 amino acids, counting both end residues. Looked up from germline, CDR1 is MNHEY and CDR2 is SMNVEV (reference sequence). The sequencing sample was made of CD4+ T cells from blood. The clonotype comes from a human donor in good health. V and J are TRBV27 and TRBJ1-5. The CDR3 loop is CASSTSSGEQVEPQHF.